These T cell receptor beta chains were read from a single sample in a study of blood T cell repertoires in COVID-19. Measured with immunoSEQ multiplex PCR; TCRdb has only the in-frame clones, and not every one. The profile shows approximately 100,000 clones, about 85% of them singletons. The sequencing input was peripheral blood. The receptors stem from a man aged 50 to 60 in a cohort sampled during active COVID-19. Both conserved end residues are part of each CDR3. Fields, in order: J gene, V gene, CDR3 length, D gene, clone size, CDR3 DNA, CDR3 protein. The D gene is left open where the match is weak. Expanded clones are given a class, and other clones once, few, many or no size at all.

TRBJ2-1	TRBV3-1/TRBV3-2	13	TRBD1	.	TGTGCCAGCAGCCCGACAGGGACGGGTGAGCAGTTCTTC	CASSPTGTGEQFF
TRBJ2-3	TRBV7-7	17	TRBD2	.	TGTGCTAGCAGCCGGACTAGCGGGGGGGCCAGCACAGATACGCAGTATTTT	CASSRTSGGASTDTQYF
TRBJ1-5	TRBV2	15	.	.	TGTGCCAGCAGTGAAGCGAGAGTTGGTGGTCAGCCCCAGCATTTT	CASSEARVGGQPQHF
TRBJ2-7	TRBV20-1	14	TRBD1	.	TGCAGTGCTAGTCGGGACAGGGATGCCTACGAGCAGTACTTC	CSASRDRDAYEQYF
TRBJ2-3	TRBV19	15	.	.	TGTGCCAGTAGTGAGGGTGGAGGCCACAAAAATACGCAGTATTTT	CASSEGGGHKNTQYF
TRBJ1-2	TRBV3-1/TRBV3-2	15	TRBD1	.	TGTGCCAGCAGCCAAGGGACAGGGAGTATCTATGGCTACACCTTC	CASSQGTGSIYGYTF
TRBJ1-4	TRBV9	15	.	.	TGTGCCAGCAGCCCAGATCTTGGGGGCATAGAAAAACTGTTTTTT	CASSPDLGGIEKLFF
TRBJ2-1	TRBV7-2	14	.	once	TGTGCCAGCAGGCTCGCCCGGGAGCGGCATGAGCAGTTCTTC	CASRLARERHEQFF
TRBJ2-1	TRBV2	16	.	.	TGTGCCAGCAGCACCTATCCCCGACGGGACTACAATGAGCAGTTCTTC	CASSTYPRRDYNEQFF
TRBJ1-1	TRBV6-6	13	.	.	TGTGCCAGCACCCAAGACTCCCGCGCTGAAGCTTTCTTT	CASTQDSRAEAFF
TRBJ1-1	TRBV15	15	.	.	TGTGCCACCAGCAGAGATGCATCCGGGAGTACTGAAGCTTTCTTT	CATSRDASGSTEAFF